This T cell receptor beta chain was retrieved from a study of T cell changes during pregnancy in multiple sclerosis. TCRdb's table, derived via immunoSEQ multiplex PCR, lists solely in-frame clones and lacks some. Among tens of thousands of clones, about 89% were seen once, and the ten largest hold over 0.55%. From germline, CDR1 is SEHNR and CDR2 FQNEAQ (reference sequence). V lost 0 bases to trimming and J lost 4 bases; unmatched junction nucleotides: 3. The CDR3 covers 17 residues. This sequence originates from a female donor in good health, enrolled as a control in a pregnancy study. The specimen was CD4+ T cells from peripheral blood mononuclear cells, collected in the third trimester of pregnancy. V is TRBV7-9 and J is TRBJ2-3, with 14 bases identical to TRBD2. DNA of the CDR3: TGTGCCAGCAGCTTAGCGCAGACTAGCGGGAGGGCAGATACGCAGTATTTT. Translation: CASSLAQTSGRADTQYF.